These 28 T cell receptor beta chains were sequenced from one sample in a study of OX40 agonist ivuxolimab in advanced cancers. Sequencing used immunoSEQ multiplex PCR; TCRdb keeps in-frame clones, though not all of them. The table includes 65,000 to 70,000 clones, around 90% detected once. The material sequenced was CD4+ or CD8+ T cells sorted from blood, taken in a trial of the OX40 agonist ivuxolimab. The receptors come from an adult with an advanced solid tumor such as melanoma, head and neck, liver or kidney cancer.

Only a few counts were recorded for this clone. The chain recombines TRBV7-9 with TRBJ2-2; possibly TRBD1 or TRBD2 for D (5 bases each). The germline V and J ends were trimmed by 3 bases and 8 bases, with 13 bases remaining between them. The CDR3 spans 14 residues. Germline loops: CDR1 SEHNR, CDR2 FQNEAQ (reference sequence). DNA of the CDR3: TGTGCCAGCAGCTTGAGTGGGGGATCGGGGGAGCTGTTTTTT. This translates into CASSLSGGSGELFF.

This rearrangement joins TRBV15 to TRBJ1-5; a weak D match, TRBD1 (6 bases). The CDR3 spans 15 residues. Looked up from germline, CDR1 is LNHNV and CDR2 is YYDKDF (reference sequence). The V end lost 0 bases, the J end lost 6 bases, and 12 bases lay between the germline ends. CDR3 sequence (DNA): TGTGCCACCAGCAGAGAACCTGACAGGTCTCAGCCCCAGCATTTT. This translates into CATSREPDRSQPQHF.

V and J are TRBV6-1 and TRBJ1-2, with D perhaps matching TRBD1 (5 bases). The CDR3 is 13 amino acids. CDR1 is MNHNS and CDR2 is SASEGT in the germline V gene. V was clipped by 1 base and J by 3 bases, with 6 bases between them. The CDR3 DNA reads TGTGCCAGCAGTGAAGGGGGGTACTATGGCTACACCTTC. Translation gives CASSEGGYYGYTF.

V and J are TRBV28 and TRBJ2-6; D unresolved. Germline V gene sequence: CDR1 MDHEN, CDR2 SYDVKM. V shed 6 bases and J shed 1 base, with 7 bases lying between them. The CDR3 sequence is 14 residues long. The CDR3 DNA reads TGTGCCAGCAGGCCCCGTTCTGGGGCCAACGTCCTGACTTTC. Its protein product is CASRPRSGANVLTF.

The CDR3 protein is CSVDGTGTSGSYEQYF. The CDR3 region has the DNA TGCAGCGTAGACGGGACAGGGACTAGCGGATCCTACGAGCAGTACTTC. The rearrangement joins TRBV29-1 to TRBJ2-7; 11 nucleotides line up with TRBD2. Trimming removed 6 bases from V and 1 base from J; junction bases left unmatched: 11. CDR3 length: 16 amino acids. Germline CDR1 is SQVTM and CDR2 is ANQGSEA.

The V and J genes are TRBV11-3 and TRBJ2-5; D may be TRBD1 or TRBD2 (5 bases each). The length of the CDR3 is 17 residues. The germline V gene has CDR1 SGHNT and CDR2 YENEEA. V was pared by 5 bases and J by 4 bases, with 23 bases between. CDR3 sequence reads: CASSPGTGGWIGETQYF. The CDR3 bases are TGTGCCAGCAGCCCCGGGACGGGCGGGTGGATTGGAGAGACCCAGTACTTC. The full variable domain, its missing parts supplied by reference TRBV11-3 and TRBJ2-5, is EAGVVQSPRYKIIEKKQPVAFWCNPISGHNTLYWYLQNLGQGPELLIRYENEEAVDDSQLPKDRFSAERLKGVDSTLKIQPAELGDSAVYLCASSPGTGGWIGETQYFGPGTRLLVL.

This clone showed up just a few times. The chain uses TRBV5-1 and TRBJ2-2; unclear D gene. The CDR3 covers 14 residues. Germline-derived CDR1 and CDR2 are SGHRS and YFSETQ. V was shortened by 0 bases and J by 3 bases, with 6 bases between the two germline ends. CDR3 sequence (DNA): TGCGCCAGCAGCTTGGCCTCGTACACCGGGGAGCTGTTTTTT. Translation gives CASSLASYTGELFF.

The chain joins TRBV5-1 to TRBJ2-5; 8 nucleotides agree with TRBD1. J was trimmed by 2 bases and V by 4 bases; bases with no gene match: 13. CDR1 and CDR2 (germline): SGHRS, YFSETQ. The CDR3 totals 17 residues. CDR3 nucleotide sequence: TGCGCCAGCAGCCCCAAAGGCCCCGACAGGGGTCAAGAGACCCAGTACTTC. Translation gives CASSPKGPDRGQETQYF.

This clone was observed a few times. The CDR3 nucleotides read TGTGCCAGCAGTTACTCGTTCACAGCCCCCTACGAGCAGTACTTC. Protein product: CASSYSFTAPYEQYF. This sequence joins TRBV6-5 and TRBJ2-7; no firm D call. Per the germline V gene, CDR1 is MNHEY and CDR2 is SVGAGI. Trimming removed 0 bases from V and 2 bases from J, with 11 bases in between. CDR3 length: 15 residues.

Only one count was recorded for this clone. The CDR3 region is CASSLGTSGPQETQYF. The DNA of the CDR3 is TGCGCCAGCAGCTTAGGGACTAGCGGACCCCAAGAGACCCAGTACTTC. The chain recombines TRBV5-1 with TRBJ2-5; TRBD2 aligns across 11 bases. Germline loops: CDR1 SGHRS, CDR2 YFSETQ. Trimming removed 2 bases from V and 1 base from J; junction bases left unmatched: 4. The CDR3 totals 16 residues.

J is TRBJ2-2 and V is TRBV14, with 7 bases matching TRBD2. With V trimmed by 0 bases and J by 6 bases, 22 bases remained unmatched. Germline V gene lookup returns CDR1 SGHDN and CDR2 FVKESK. CDR3 length equals 21 residues. CDR3 amino acids: CASSQDGSGTSARLYPGELFF. In nucleotides, the CDR3 is TGTGCCAGCAGCCAAGATGGAAGCGGCACTAGCGCGCGTCTGTACCCCGGGGAGCTGTTTTTT.

The chain recombines TRBV10-2 with TRBJ1-1, with D tentatively TRBD1 (5 bases). The CDR3 is 12 amino acids. V was trimmed by 8 bases and J by 1 base, leaving 8 bases between them. Germline V gene data show CDR1 as WSHSY and CDR2 as SAAADI. The CDR3 DNA reads TGCGCCAGCGGCAGGGCGAACACTGAAGCTTTCTTT. This gives the protein CASGRANTEAFF.

The chain combines TRBV11-2 with TRBJ2-7, with TRBD2 matching over 7 bases. The CDR3 length is 15 residues. V shed 5 bases, J shed 3 bases, and the junction held 10 bases outside the gene matches. Germline CDR1 reads SGHAT; CDR2 reads FQNNGV. In DNA, the CDR3 is TGTGCCAGCAGCCAATGGGAGGGACGTTACTACGAGCAGTACTTC. Its protein is CASSQWEGRYYEQYF. Looking up the rest from reference TRBV11-2 and TRBJ2-7 gives the full variable domain: EAGVAQSPRYKIIEKRQSVAFWCNPISGHATLYWYQQILGQGPKLLIQFQNNGVVDDSQLPKDRFSAERLKGVDSTLKIQPAKLEDSAVYLCASSQWEGRYYEQYFGPGTRLTVT.

The rearrangement links TRBV5-1 to TRBJ1-1; D may be TRBD1 (5 bases). Trimming pared 3 bases from V and 4 bases from J, leaving 13 bases between. CDR3 length equals 14 residues. Germline V gives CDR1 SGHRS, CDR2 YFSETQ. The CDR3 DNA follows: TGCGCCAGCAGCTGGGGACCGGCGAGCACTGAAGCTTTCTTT. Protein product: CASSWGPASTEAFF.

The rearrangement uses TRBV15 and TRBJ1-5; possibly TRBD1 for D (5 bases). Between the trimmed V and J ends, which lost 1 base and 2 bases, there was a span of 18 bases. This CDR3 has 18 amino acids. CDR1 is LNHNV, CDR2 YYDKDF, per germline (reference sequence). The CDR3 nucleotides read TGTGCCACCAGCAGAGGGCGGCAGGGAATTGTGGGCAATCAGCCCCAGCATTTT. Its translation: CATSRGRQGIVGNQPQHF.

The J gene is TRBJ2-2, the V gene TRBV5-1; possible D gene TRBD1, 5 bases. Trimming took off 6 bases at V and 5 bases at J, with 11 bases between the two ends. The CDR3 contains 13 residues. Germline CDR1 SGHRS, CDR2 YFSETQ. CDR3 sequence: CASTFKGTGELFF. CDR3 sequence (DNA): TGCGCCAGCACCTTCAAGGGGACCGGGGAGCTGTTTTTT.

The J gene is TRBJ2-7, the V gene TRBV19; 8 bases agree with TRBD1. This CDR3 contains 14 residues. The V gene end was trimmed by 7 bases and the J gene end by 7 bases; junction bases not matched to a gene: 12. CDR1 is LNHDA and CDR2 is SQIVND in the germline V gene (reference sequence). The CDR3 sequence is CASTSRQGLGEQYF. Written as DNA, the CDR3 is TGTGCCAGTACCTCTCGACAGGGGCTAGGTGAGCAGTACTTC. Complete variable domain (other parts from reference TRBV19 and TRBJ2-7): DGGITQSPKYLFRKEGQNVTLSCEQNLNHDAMYWYRQDPGQGLRLIYYSQIVNDFQKGDIAEGYSVSREKKESFPLTVTSAQKNPTAFYLCASTSRQGLGEQYFGPGTRLTVT.

This clone has only a few counts. The rearrangement joins TRBV19 to TRBJ1-2; no clear D. Trimming took 3 bases from V and 4 from J, leaving 6 bases between them. This CDR3 region has 12 residues. The V gene's germline CDR1 is LNHDA and CDR2 SQIVND (reference sequence). The CDR3 loop is CASSMASYGYTF. The CDR3 coding sequence is TGTGCCAGTAGTATGGCCAGCTATGGCTACACCTTC.

J is TRBJ1-5 and V is TRBV6-5, with D maybe TRBD1 (5 bases). CDR1 and CDR2 from the germline V gene are MNHEY and SVGAGI. Trimming shortened V by 6 bases and J by 1 base, and 10 bases separated the two germline ends. The CDR3 totals 14 residues. CDR3 coding DNA: TGTGCCAGCAGCAACCGGGACAGCAATCAGCCCCAGCATTTT. Its translation: CASSNRDSNQPQHF.

The chain is built from TRBV7-6 and TRBJ2-5; 10 nucleotides line up with TRBD1. Germline-derived CDR1 and CDR2 are SGHVS and FNYEAQ. V was pared by 3 bases and J by 4 bases, with 5 bases of the junction left unmatched. CDR3 length: 15 residues. The CDR3 region is CASSFSDRGLETQYF. For the CDR3, the DNA is TGTGCCAGCAGCTTCTCAGACAGGGGGCTAGAGACCCAGTACTTC. Combining the CDR3 with reference TRBV7-6 and TRBJ2-5 gives the whole variable domain GAGVSQSPRYKVTKRGQDVALRCDPISGHVSLYWYRQALGQGPEFLTYFNYEAQQDKSGLPNDRFSAERPEGSISTLTIQRTEQRDSAMYRCASSFSDRGLETQYFGPGTRLLVL.

The chain employs TRBV6-1 and TRBJ2-3, with TRBD2 matching over 11 bases. The CDR3 consists of 17 residues. V was pared by 1 base and J by 4 bases, with 7 bases of the junction left unmatched. In germline, CDR1 is MNHNS, CDR2 SASEGT. The CDR3 DNA reads as TGTGCCAGCAGTGAAGGGATAGCGGGGGGGAGATCAGATACGCAGTATTTT. It codes for CASSEGIAGGRSDTQYF.

This chain uses TRBV10-2 with TRBJ2-7; 7 bases agree with TRBD1. V lost 8 bases and J lost 2; bases outside the gene matches: 6. CDR3 length equals 13 residues. Germline CDR1 and CDR2: WSHSY and SAAADI. The DNA for the CDR3 is TGCGCCAGCCAGACAGGGTCGGCCTACGAGCAGTACTTC. This sequence encodes CASQTGSAYEQYF.

This clone appeared a single time. V and J are TRBV15 and TRBJ1-1; D might be TRBD1 (5 bases). The ends were cut back, 1 base at V and 3 bases at J, with 12 bases in the middle. The CDR3 is 15 residues long. Germline loops: CDR1 LNHNV, CDR2 YYDKDF (reference sequence). The CDR3 nucleotides are TGTGCCACCAGCAGAGTGGGGGGTAGCGACACTGAAGCTTTCTTT. This sequence encodes CATSRVGGSDTEAFF. The full variable domain, its missing parts supplied by reference TRBV15 and TRBJ1-1, is DAMVIQNPRYQVTQFGKPVTLSCSQTLNHNVMYWYQQKSSQAPKLLFHYYDKDFNNEADTPDNFQSRRPNTSFCFLDIRSPGLGDTAMYLCATSRVGGSDTEAFFGQGTRLTVV.

The V and J genes are TRBV2 and TRBJ1-6, with D possibly being TRBD1 (6 bases). This CDR3 spans 13 amino acids. The V gene's germline CDR1 is SNHLY and CDR2 FYNNEI. Trimming cost V 7 bases and J 8 bases, with 12 bases left between them. CDR3 sequence: CASIGQRDSPLHF. DNA for the CDR3: TGTGCCAGCATAGGACAGCGGGATTCACCCCTCCACTTT. The full variable domain, rest sourced from reference TRBV2 and TRBJ1-6, is EPEVTQTPSHQVTQMGQEVILRCVPISNHLYFYWYRQILGQKVEFLVSFYNNEISEKSEIFDDQFSVERPDGSNFTLKIRSTKLEDSAMYFCASIGQRDSPLHFGNGTRLTVT.

This clone was counted a few times. The V gene is TRBV7-2, the J gene TRBJ2-3, with 7 bases lining up with TRBD2. V was pared by 5 bases and J by 8 bases, with 10 bases of the junction left unmatched. The CDR3 spans 14 residues. In germline, CDR1 is SGHTA, CDR2 FQGNSA. CDR3 bases: TGTGCCAGCAGCCCGGGACTAACCCCTGCTACGCAGTATTTT. This translates into CASSPGLTPATQYF.

The CDR3 nucleotides are TGCGCCAGCAGCTTGGGGGGGAACTCTGGAAACACCATATATTTT. This gives the protein CASSLGGNSGNTIYF. The rearrangement links TRBV5-1 to TRBJ1-3, with a weak D call TRBD1 (5 bases). Germline-derived CDR1 and CDR2 are SGHRS and YFSETQ. This CDR3 spans 15 amino acids. Trimming cost V 0 bases and J 0 bases, with 7 bases left between them.

This clone was detected only once. The V call is TRBV6-4, the J call TRBJ2-6; possibly TRBD1 for D (5 bases). Germline V gene lookup returns CDR1 MRHNA and CDR2 SNTAGT. V shed 4 bases and J shed 0 bases, with 7 bases lying between them. CDR3 length: 15 amino acids. In nucleotides, the CDR3 is TGTGCCAGCAGTGCAGGGCTCTCTGGGGCCAACGTCCTGACTTTC. This sequence encodes CASSAGLSGANVLTF.

The V call is TRBV7-2, the J call TRBJ1-2; D perhaps matches TRBD1 (6 bases). The CDR3 runs 13 residues. CDR1 is SGHTA, CDR2 FQGNSA, per germline. Deletions cut 4 bases from V and 3 bases from J, with 9 bases between. The CDR3 region is CASSSSGDYGYTF. The CDR3, as DNA: TGTGCCAGCAGCTCATCAGGGGACTATGGCTACACCTTC.